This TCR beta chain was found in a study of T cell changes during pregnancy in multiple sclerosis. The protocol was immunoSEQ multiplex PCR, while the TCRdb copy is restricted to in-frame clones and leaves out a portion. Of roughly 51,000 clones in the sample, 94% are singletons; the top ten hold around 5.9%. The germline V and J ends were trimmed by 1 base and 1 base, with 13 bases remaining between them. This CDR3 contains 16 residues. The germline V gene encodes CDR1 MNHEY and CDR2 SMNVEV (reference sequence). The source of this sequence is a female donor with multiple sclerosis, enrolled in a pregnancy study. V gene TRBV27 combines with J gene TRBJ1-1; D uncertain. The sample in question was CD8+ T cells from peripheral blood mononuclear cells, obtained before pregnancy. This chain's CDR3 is CASSLYPGAPNTEAFF. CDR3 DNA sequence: TGTGCCAGCAGTTTATATCCGGGAGCCCCGAACACTGAAGCTTTCTTT.